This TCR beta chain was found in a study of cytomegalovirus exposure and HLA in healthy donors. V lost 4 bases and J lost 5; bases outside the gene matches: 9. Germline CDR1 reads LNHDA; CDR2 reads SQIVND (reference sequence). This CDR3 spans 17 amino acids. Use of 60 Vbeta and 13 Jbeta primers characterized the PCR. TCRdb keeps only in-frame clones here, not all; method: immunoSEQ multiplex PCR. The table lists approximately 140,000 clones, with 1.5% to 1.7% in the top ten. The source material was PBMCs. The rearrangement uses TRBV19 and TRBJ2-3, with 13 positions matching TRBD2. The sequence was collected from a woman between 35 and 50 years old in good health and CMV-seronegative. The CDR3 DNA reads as TGTGCCAGTAGTAGAAGAGGACTAGCGGGGGTGGAAGATACGCAGTATTTT. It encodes CASSRRGLAGVEDTQYF. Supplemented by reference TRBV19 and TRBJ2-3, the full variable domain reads DGGITQSPKYLFRKEGQNVTLSCEQNLNHDAMYWYRQDPGQGLRLIYYSQIVNDFQKGDIAEGYSVSREKKESFPLTVTSAQKNPTAFYLCASSRRGLAGVEDTQYFGPGTRLTVL.